The 3 T cell receptor beta chains below were found in one sample sequenced in a study of blood T cells in healthy people across ages (dated by TCRdb to about 2015). The method behind the library was 5' RACE. The sequencer was an Illumina HiSeq 2500. A second roughly 7 to 12 cycle PCR used a sample-barcoded 5' primer and a J-beta primer mix. TCRdb reworked the public reads: Q25 trimming with fastp, MiXCR clone assembly, productive beta chains retained. Rows with a matching CDR3 protein are joined into one entry that keeps the most common DNA and genes. This sample comprises around 970,000 distinct CDR3 sequences, roughly 50% of them detected only once. The ten largest clonotypes hold about 20% of the sample. Sequenced input: blood. These receptors were taken from a woman aged 60 to 75 in good health.

J is TRBJ2-7 and V is TRBV20-1, with D maybe TRBD2 (6 bases). V dropped 3 bases and J dropped 10 bases, with 16 bases sitting between them. The CDR3 is made up of 12 amino acids. Per the germline V gene, CDR1 is DFQATT and CDR2 is SNEGSKA (reference sequence). CDR3 residues: CSASASGESQYF. The CDR3 DNA is TGCAGTGCTAGCGCGTCGGGGGAATCCCAGTACTTC.

This clonotype was detected only a few times. This chain connects TRBV20-1 to TRBJ2-3; 10 positions agree with TRBD1. The CDR3 runs to 14 residues. Germline V gene data show CDR1 as DFQATT and CDR2 as SNEGSKA (reference sequence). The V and J ends lost 7 bases and 4 bases, in that order; junction bases with no gene match: 8. The CDR3 DNA reads as TGCAGTGTGGTGACAGGGGGCATGTCAGATACGCAGTATTTT. Translated: CSVVTGGMSDTQYF.

The J gene is TRBJ2-7, the V gene TRBV4-2; 12 bases map to TRBD1. The CDR3 has 16 residues. The junction had 6 bases not matched to a gene; V was cut back by 0 bases and J by 6 bases. CDR1 and CDR2 (germline): LGHNA, YNFKEQ. The CDR3 DNA reads as TGTGCCAGCAGCCAAGATTGGGGACAGGGGGCGGGCGAGCAGTACTTC. Translation: CASSQDWGQGAGEQYF.